The 31 T cell receptor beta chains below were found in one sample sequenced in a study of blood T cell repertoires in COVID-19. TCRdb keeps only in-frame clones here, not all; method: immunoSEQ multiplex PCR. The sample holds 100,000 or so clones, about 76% seen once. The sequencing sample was made of peripheral blood. The receptor set was obtained from a human donor in a cohort sampled during active COVID-19.

The chain uses TRBV2 and TRBJ2-5; the D gene is possibly TRBD2 (6 bases). This CDR3 region has 14 residues. Germline loops: CDR1 SNHLY, CDR2 FYNNEI. Between the trimmed V and J ends, which lost 6 bases and 5 bases, there was a span of 16 bases. The CDR3 bases are TGTGCCAGCAGGGCCACAGAGAGCGGGGAGACCCAGTACTTC. Amino acid sequence: CASRATESGETQYF.

The chain joins TRBV24-1 to TRBJ2-5; D not certain. There are 13 residues in the CDR3. V lost 4 bases and J 1 base, leaving 6 bases between the germline ends. Germline V gene lookup returns CDR1 KGHDR and CDR2 SFDVKD. The CDR3 protein is CATSEAFQETQYF. The DNA for the CDR3 is TGTGCCACCAGTGAAGCATTCCAAGAGACCCAGTACTTC.

V usage is TRBV5-1 and J usage is TRBJ1-1; maybe TRBD1 (6 bases). V dropped 4 bases and J dropped 4 bases, with 20 bases sitting between them. The CDR3 runs to 16 residues. Germline V gives CDR1 SGHRS, CDR2 YFSETQ. In DNA, the CDR3 is TGCGCCAGCAGCATACAGGGAATGGATGTGGGCACTGAAGCTTTCTTT. The encoded protein is CASSIQGMDVGTEAFF.

The V gene is TRBV7-9, the J gene TRBJ2-1; 10 positions agree with TRBD2. The germline V gene has CDR1 SEHNR and CDR2 FQNEAQ (reference sequence). The CDR3 loop spans 17 amino acids. The V gene end was trimmed by 5 bases and the J gene end by 0 bases; junction bases not matched to a gene: 7. The CDR3 DNA sequence: TGTGCCAGCAGCCCTCCCGGGACTAGCGCCTCCTACAATGAGCAGTTCTTC. Its translation: CASSPPGTSASYNEQFF.

V gene TRBV20-1 combines with J gene TRBJ1-1; D not certain. The ends were cut back, 3 bases at V and 6 bases at J, with 8 bases in the middle. The germline V gene has CDR1 DFQATT and CDR2 SNEGSKA (reference sequence). This CDR3 has 11 amino acids. The CDR3 loop reads CSARADSEAFF. CDR3 in DNA: TGCAGTGCTAGGGCGGACTCTGAAGCTTTCTTT.

The V and J genes are TRBV3-1 (or the pseudogene TRBV3-2) and TRBJ1-2, with D possibly TRBD1 on 5 matching bases. V lost 7 bases and J 8 bases, leaving 14 bases between the germline ends. Germline V gene sequence: CDR1 LGHDT, CDR2 YNNKEL (reference sequence). CDR3 length: 12 amino acids. The chain's CDR3 is CASTLSGAGYTF. The CDR3 nucleotides read TGTGCCAGCACCCTCAGCGGGGCGGGCTACACCTTC.

The table lists this clone with a few counts. V and J are TRBV3-1 (or the pseudogene TRBV3-2) and TRBJ1-1; 8 nucleotides align to TRBD1. This CDR3 has 18 residues. J gave up 11 bases and V 0 bases, and 20 bases lay outside the gene matches. Germline V gives CDR1 LGHDT, CDR2 YNNKEL (reference sequence). The CDR3 sequence: CASSQDFQGAMVPRPAFF. CDR3 DNA: TGTGCCAGCAGCCAAGATTTTCAGGGGGCGATGGTCCCGAGGCCGGCTTTCTTT.

The CDR3 nucleotides are TGTGCCAGCAGCCCGGGGGTAGCGGCATCAGACAATGAGCAGTTCTTC. As protein: CASSPGVAASDNEQFF. V is TRBV7-9 and J is TRBJ2-1; maybe TRBD2 (6 bases). V was cut by 5 bases and J by 5 bases, with 19 bases left in between. The CDR3 extends over 16 amino acids. CDR1 and CDR2 from the germline V gene are SEHNR and FQNEAQ (reference sequence).

CDR3 in amino acids: CASSPGGGETQYF. The CDR3 coding sequence is TGTGCCAGCTCACCGGGTGGCGGCGAGACCCAGTACTTC. The chain links TRBV18 to TRBJ2-5; D is unresolved. Germline CDR1 reads KGHSH; CDR2 reads LQKENI. The CDR3 length is 13 residues. The germline V and J ends were trimmed by 3 bases and 5 bases, with 10 bases remaining between them.

The rearrangement joins TRBV7-2 to TRBJ2-1; 7 bases fit TRBD2. The CDR3 is 16 residues long. Trimming took 1 base from V and 8 from J; bases not matched to a gene: 11. Germline CDR1 is SGHTA and CDR2 is FQGNSA. CDR3 in amino acids: CASSLVRLAEYHEQFF. The CDR3 DNA reads TGTGCCAGCAGCTTAGTTCGCCTAGCGGAATATCATGAGCAGTTCTTC. Variable domain in full (rest from reference TRBV7-2 and TRBJ2-1): GAGVSQSPSNKVTEKGKDVELRCDPISGHTALYWYRQSLGQGLEFLIYFQGNSAPDKSGLPSDRFSAERTGGSVSTLTIQRTQQEDSAVYLCASSLVRLAEYHEQFFGPGTRLTVL.

V is TRBV19 and J is TRBJ1-5; D not resolved. The CDR3 is 14 residues long. Trimming left V 3 bases short and J 0 bases short, with 6 bases between. Germline V gene data show CDR1 as LNHDA and CDR2 as SQIVND (reference sequence). The CDR3 reads CASSMSPSNQPQHF. CDR3 nucleotides: TGTGCCAGTAGTATGTCTCCTAGCAATCAGCCCCAGCATTTT.

The rearrangement uses TRBV7-8 and TRBJ2-7, with 11 bases fitting TRBD2. Germline V lookup: CDR1 SGHVS, CDR2 FQNEAQ. V trimming: 1 base; J trimming: 6 bases; junction bases outside the gene matches: 14. The CDR3 spans 18 residues. CDR3: CASSLVFWLAGGSGEQYF. The CDR3 nucleotides are TGTGCCAGCAGCTTAGTGTTTTGGCTAGCGGGAGGTTCGGGCGAGCAGTACTTC.

The chain has TRBV4-3 and TRBJ2-4; D might be TRBD2 (6 bases). Germline-derived CDR1 and CDR2 are LGHNA and YSLEER. Between the trimmed V and J ends, which lost 0 bases and 7 bases, there was a span of 7 bases. The CDR3 runs 13 residues. CDR3 DNA: TGCGCCAGCAGCCAAGATCGGGGGAACATTCAGTACTTC. Translation: CASSQDRGNIQYF.

The V call is TRBV9, the J call TRBJ2-1, with D possibly TRBD2 on 5 matching bases. V lost 4 bases and J 4 bases, leaving 12 bases between the germline ends. CDR1 and CDR2 from the germline V gene are SGDLS and YYNGEE. The CDR3 is 14 amino acids. The DNA of the CDR3 is TGTGCCAGCAGCCTTGGGAGCCAGTACAATGAGCAGTTCTTC. Translating gives CASSLGSQYNEQFF. The entire variable domain, with the rest obtained from reference TRBV9 and TRBJ2-1, is as follows: DSGVTQTPKHLITATGQRVTLRCSPRSGDLSVYWYQQSLDQGLQFLIQYYNGEERAKGNILERFSAQQFPDLHSELNLSSLELGDSALYFCASSLGSQYNEQFFGPGTRLTVL.

The V and J genes are TRBV12-3 or TRBV12-4 and TRBJ2-7; TRBD1 is a possible D gene (5 bases). This CDR3 region has 12 residues. Trimming removed 3 bases at V and 8 bases at J, with 11 bases between. This CDR3 is CASSFQGFQQYF. In DNA, the CDR3 is TGTGCCAGCAGTTTTCAGGGCTTCCAGCAGTACTTC.

This sequence joins TRBV5-5 and TRBJ2-3, with 7 bases fitting TRBD1. From germline, CDR1 is SGHKS and CDR2 YYEKEE (reference sequence). The CDR3 totals 12 residues. The CDR3 here is CGTGVGTDTQYF. For the CDR3, the DNA is TGTGGGACAGGTGTGGGCACAGATACGCAGTATTTT.

The chain links TRBV3-1 (or the pseudogene TRBV3-2) to TRBJ2-6; 7 nucleotides align to TRBD1. The CDR3 length is 18 residues. The ends lost 3 bases at V and 3 bases at J; junction bases unmatched: 11. Looked up from germline, CDR1 is LGHDT and CDR2 is YNNKEL (reference sequence). The CDR3 region is CASSQIGEGAGGANVLTF. CDR3 coding DNA: TGTGCCAGCAGCCAGATAGGAGAGGGGGCCGGTGGGGCCAACGTCCTGACTTTC.

The chain carries TRBV29-1 and TRBJ2-7, with TRBD1 matching 11 bases. The CDR3 extends over 12 amino acids. Germline CDR1 and CDR2: SQVTM and ANQGSEA. With 7 bases clipped from V and 7 bases from J, the junction kept 6 bases outside the gene matches. CDR3 residues: CSAGQGAREQYF. CDR3 bases: TGCAGCGCCGGACAGGGGGCGAGGGAGCAGTACTTC.

The V call is TRBV28, the J call TRBJ2-7; 11 nucleotides agree with TRBD2. This CDR3 is built from 20 residues. The junction had 23 bases not matched to a gene; V was cut back by 6 bases and J by 4 bases. The V gene's germline CDR1 is MDHEN and CDR2 SYDVKM. The CDR3 sequence is CASSTIGTSGHSPFRYEQYF. The CDR3 bases are TGTGCCAGCAGCACAATCGGGACTAGCGGACACTCCCCTTTTAGATACGAGCAGTACTTC.

The J gene is TRBJ2-3, the V gene TRBV28; tentative D call: TRBD2 (5 bases). Germline-derived CDR1 and CDR2 are MDHEN and SYDVKM. Trimming shortened V by 4 bases and J by 2 bases, and 13 bases separated the two germline ends. This CDR3 spans 15 amino acids. CDR3 DNA: TGTGCCAGCAGTTCCTCTAGCTTTTACACAGATACGCAGTATTTT. It codes for CASSSSSFYTDTQYF.

This clone was counted only a few times. This chain links TRBV3-1 (or the pseudogene TRBV3-2) with TRBJ2-5; 10 bases are shared with TRBD2. Germline V gene data show CDR1 as LGHDT and CDR2 as YNNKEL (reference sequence). Trimming cost V 2 bases and J 5 bases; bases outside gene matches: 8. This CDR3 has 16 residues. CDR3 DNA: TGTGCCAGCAGCCAATTCCTAGCGGGAGCAGGGGAGACCCAGTACTTC. This codes for CASSQFLAGAGETQYF.

This chain joins TRBV18 and TRBJ1-5, with D possibly TRBD1 on 6 matching bases. V lost 5 bases and J 7 bases, leaving 21 bases between the germline ends. The CDR3 totals 16 residues. Germline assignment: CDR1 KGHSH and CDR2 LQKENI. CDR3 nucleotides: TGTGCCAGCTCAGCGAACCAGGACAGCTCGGGACAGCCCCAGCATTTT. Its translation is CASSANQDSSGQPQHF. The complete variable domain, with remaining parts taken from reference TRBV18 and TRBJ1-5, reads NAGVMQNPRHLVRRRGQEARLRCSPMKGHSHVYWYRQLPEEGLKFMVYLQKENIIDESGMPKERFSAEFPKEGPSILRIQQVVRGDSAAYFCASSANQDSSGQPQHFGDGTRLSIL.

The chain combines TRBV11-3 with TRBJ2-3; no definite D call. V lost 1 base to trimming and J lost 6 bases, with 11 bases between them. This CDR3 region has 14 residues. Germline V gene lookup returns CDR1 SGHNT and CDR2 YENEEA. CDR3 sequence (DNA): TGTGCCAGCAGCTTAGGAGGAGCCCAGGATACGCAGTATTTT. It yields the protein CASSLGGAQDTQYF.

The chain couples TRBV7-8 to TRBJ2-7; D may be TRBD1 (5 bases). The length of the CDR3 is 13 residues. Trimming removed 3 bases from V and 9 bases from J, with 15 bases in between. Germline V CDR1 and CDR2: SGHVS, FQNEAQ. The CDR3: CASSLDKFRGQYF. CDR3 coding DNA: TGTGCCAGCAGCTTGGACAAATTCCGAGGGCAGTACTTC.

The genes are TRBV29-1 and TRBJ2-5; the match to TRBD1 covers 8 bases. Germline CDR1 SQVTM, CDR2 ANQGSEA. J gave up 7 bases and V 6 bases, and 19 bases lay outside the gene matches. The CDR3 is 16 residues long. The CDR3 is CSVLRARTGRDGTQYF. CDR3 DNA: TGCAGCGTCCTCCGTGCACGGACAGGGCGGGACGGGACCCAGTACTTC.

The chain couples TRBV5-4 to TRBJ1-2; 9 nucleotides agree with TRBD1. V lost 4 bases and J lost 4; bases outside the gene matches: 8. There are 15 residues in the CDR3. Germline values: CDR1 SGHNT, CDR2 YYREEE (reference sequence). CDR3 DNA sequence: TGTGCCAGCAGCCCGGGACAGGGTTTACGCTATGGCTACACCTTC. Encoded protein: CASSPGQGLRYGYTF.

The J gene is TRBJ1-6, the V gene TRBV2; D gene uncertain. Looked up from germline, CDR1 is SNHLY and CDR2 is FYNNEI. The CDR3 is 15 amino acids. Trimming shortened V by 6 bases and J by 9 bases, and 18 bases separated the two germline ends. CDR3 coding DNA: TGTGCCAGCAGGCCCCTGAGACATCTCGGTTCACCCCTCCACTTT. Protein: CASRPLRHLGSPLHF.

V and J are TRBV5-1 and TRBJ2-3; 10 bases are shared with TRBD1. CDR1 and CDR2 from the germline V gene are SGHRS and YFSETQ. Trimming cost V 4 bases and J 2 bases; bases outside gene matches: 7. This CDR3 contains 16 residues. CDR3 amino acids: CASSPGQGIPTDTQYF. The CDR3 DNA follows: TGCGCCAGCAGCCCGGGACAGGGGATTCCCACAGATACGCAGTATTTT.

This clone was recorded a few times. The chain joins TRBV28 to TRBJ2-5; a possible D gene is TRBD2 (6 bases). CDR1 and CDR2 from the germline V gene are MDHEN and SYDVKM. This CDR3 is built from 14 residues. V dropped 5 bases and J dropped 7 bases, with 17 bases sitting between them. DNA of the CDR3: TGTGCCAGCAGTCCATCCGGGACCGGGGGGACCCAGTACTTC. Protein: CASSPSGTGGTQYF.

This clone was seen a single time. The CDR3 nucleotides are TGTGCCAGCAGCCCAAAGCGGGGGGAGGTATACTATGGCTACACCTTC. Translating gives CASSPKRGEVYYGYTF. This sequence joins TRBV7-8 and TRBJ1-2; maybe TRBD1 (5 bases). The length of the CDR3 is 16 residues. Trimming cost V 5 bases and J 3 bases, with 19 bases left between them. Germline CDR1 SGHVS, CDR2 FQNEAQ.

This rearrangement joins TRBV6-6 to TRBJ1-6, with D possibly TRBD1 on 6 matching bases. Trimming removed 6 bases from V and 2 bases from J, with 11 bases in between. CDR1 and CDR2 from the germline V gene are MNHNY and SVGAGI (reference sequence). The CDR3 spans 15 residues. CDR3 in amino acids: CASSLRGTYNSPLHF. CDR3 DNA sequence: TGTGCCAGCAGCCTCAGGGGAACCTATAATTCACCCCTCCACTTT.